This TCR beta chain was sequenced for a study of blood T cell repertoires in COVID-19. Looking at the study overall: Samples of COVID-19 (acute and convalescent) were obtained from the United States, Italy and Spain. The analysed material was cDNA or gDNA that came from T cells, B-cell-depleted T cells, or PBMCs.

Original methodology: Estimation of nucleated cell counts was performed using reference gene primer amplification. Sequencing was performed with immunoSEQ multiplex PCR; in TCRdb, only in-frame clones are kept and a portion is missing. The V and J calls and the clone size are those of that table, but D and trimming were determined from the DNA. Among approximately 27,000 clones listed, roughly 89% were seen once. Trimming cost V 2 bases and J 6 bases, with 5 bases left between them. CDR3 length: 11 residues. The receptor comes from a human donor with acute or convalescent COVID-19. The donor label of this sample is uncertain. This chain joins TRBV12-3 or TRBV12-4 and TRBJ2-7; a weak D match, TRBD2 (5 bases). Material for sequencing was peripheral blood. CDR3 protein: CASSLRGEQYF. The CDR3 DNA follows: TGTGCCAGCAGTTTACGGGGCGAGCAGTACTTC.